This T cell receptor (beta chain) stems from a study of blood T cell repertoires in COVID-19. Overall study: Sample material is recorded as cDNA or gDNA derived from T cells, B-cell-depleted T cells, or PBMCs.

The CDR3 runs to 14 residues. Trimming left V 4 bases short and J 5 bases short, with 13 bases between. Germline CDR1 and CDR2: SGHKS and YYEKEE (reference sequence). Followed longitudinally, the Seattle patients had been enrolled during active infection. Original analysis: Quantification of nucleated cells was approximated via reference gene primer amplification. TCRdb's copy holds only in-frame clones and misses some; the assay was immunoSEQ multiplex PCR. For V, J and clone size, that table is used; D and trimming come from the DNA. The sample yields around 340,000 clones, roughly 90% seen once. This sequence originates from a woman between 55 and 75 years old with COVID-19, enrolled during active disease. The sequencing input was peripheral blood. The chain combines TRBV5-5 with TRBJ2-1, with no clear D. CDR3 coding DNA: TGTGCCAGCAGCCCCACGACAATGAACAATGAGCAGTTCTTC. The encoded protein is CASSPTTMNNEQFF.